The 19 T cell receptor beta chains reported below all come from one sample, sequenced in a study of OX40 agonist ivuxolimab in advanced cancers. Libraries were prepared by immunoSEQ multiplex PCR; TCRdb keeps only in-frame clonotypes and omits some of them. Seen here are about 76,000 clones, around 90% observed once, and the top ten hold roughly 13%. Here the sequenced sample was CD4+ or CD8+ T cells sorted from blood, taken in a trial of the OX40 agonist ivuxolimab. These receptors all stem from an adult with an advanced solid tumor such as melanoma, head and neck, liver or kidney cancer.

The chain employs TRBV30 and TRBJ2-2, with no clear D. The CDR3 spans 14 residues. Germline V gene lookup returns CDR1 GTSNPN and CDR2 SVGIG (reference sequence). V shed 4 bases and J shed 5 bases, with 14 bases lying between them. CDR3 residues: CAWNARLRTGELFF. The DNA for the CDR3 is TGTGCCTGGAATGCGAGGCTTAGGACCGGGGAGCTGTTTTTT.

The V gene is TRBV13, the J gene TRBJ2-7; D call uncertain. Germline CDR1 PRHDT, CDR2 FYEKMQ (reference sequence). Trimming removed 0 bases from V and 5 bases from J, with 8 bases in between. This CDR3 spans 13 amino acids. The CDR3 DNA reads as TGTGCCAGCAGCTTAGGAGACATCCACGAGCAGTACTTC. It is translated as CASSLGDIHEQYF.

The chain joins TRBV5-5 to TRBJ1-2; D gene ambiguous. The V gene's germline CDR1 is SGHKS and CDR2 YYEKEE (reference sequence). V was cut by 1 base and J by 0 bases, with 13 bases left in between. CDR3 size: 16 residues. CDR3 sequence reads: CASSLRFTPPNYGYTF. The CDR3 bases are TGTGCCAGCAGCTTGCGGTTTACCCCCCCTAACTATGGCTACACCTTC.

The genes are TRBV5-1 and TRBJ1-5; D might be TRBD1 (6 bases). The length of the CDR3 is 18 residues. Trimming cost V 0 bases and J 3 bases, with 19 bases left between them. Germline CDR1 is SGHRS and CDR2 is YFSETQ. CDR3 region: CASSLVPTETGVNQPQHF. CDR3 bases: TGCGCCAGCAGCTTGGTCCCAACGGAGACAGGAGTCAATCAGCCCCAGCATTTT.

V and J are TRBV29-1 and TRBJ2-1; D remains ambiguous. V was pared by 4 bases and J by 5 bases, with 6 bases between. Germline V gives CDR1 SQVTM, CDR2 ANQGSEA. This CDR3 is 11 amino acids long. The CDR3 loop reads CSVGGNNEQFF. The CDR3, as DNA: TGCAGCGTTGGAGGCAACAATGAGCAGTTCTTC.

J is TRBJ2-7 and V is TRBV7-8; TRBD2 aligns across 8 bases. V shed 0 bases, J shed 6 bases, and the junction held 10 bases outside the gene matches. CDR1 is SGHVS and CDR2 is FQNEAQ in the germline V gene. The CDR3 is 16 residues long. CDR3 in DNA: TGTGCCAGCAGCTTAGCATCTCGTGGACTAGCCCTCGAGCAGTACTTC. This encodes CASSLASRGLALEQYF.

This chain links TRBV5-6 with TRBJ2-7; 9 bases are a match to TRBD2. This CDR3 is 14 amino acids long. Trimming at V came to 4 bases and at J to 2 bases, leaving 4 bases not matched to a gene. Per the germline V gene, CDR1 is SGHDT and CDR2 is YYEEEE. CDR3 protein: CASSLAGKAYEQYF. CDR3 sequence (DNA): TGTGCCAGCAGCCTAGCGGGAAAGGCCTACGAGCAGTACTTC.

The chain carries TRBV4-2 and TRBJ2-7; D ambiguous. In germline, CDR1 is LGHNA, CDR2 YNFKEQ. This CDR3 contains 18 residues. V was clipped by 1 base and J by 0 bases, with 19 bases between them. CDR3 DNA: TGTGCCAGCAGCCAAGGTCTGGTAACTTTGCAAGGCTCCTACGAGCAGTACTTC. It yields the protein CASSQGLVTLQGSYEQYF.

The chain combines TRBV5-1 with TRBJ2-7; D is perhaps TRBD2 (5 bases). CDR3 length: 13 residues. V was pared by 7 bases and J by 1 base, with 12 bases between. CDR1 is SGHRS, CDR2 YFSETQ, per germline. The CDR3 is CASHGELSYEQYF. CDR3 coding DNA: TGCGCCAGCCACGGGGAACTATCCTACGAGCAGTACTTC.

V is TRBV7-9 and J is TRBJ2-7; tentative D call: TRBD2 (5 bases). The ends were cut back, 5 bases at V and 6 bases at J, with 17 bases in the middle. The CDR3 has 14 amino acids. The germline V gene has CDR1 SEHNR and CDR2 FQNEAQ (reference sequence). The CDR3 region has the DNA TGTGCCAGCAGCAGAGACTCGGAGCGGAGCGAGCAGTACTTC. Protein product: CASSRDSERSEQYF.

The chain joins TRBV7-6 to TRBJ2-2; D is perhaps TRBD1 (5 bases). Germline values: CDR1 SGHVS, CDR2 FNYEAQ. The V and J ends lost 4 bases and 6 bases respectively, with 9 bases between them. The CDR3 totals 13 residues. Here the CDR3 DNA reads TGTGCCAGCAGCTCAGGGTCGGCCGGGGAGCTGTTTTTT. It translates to CASSSGSAGELFF.

V usage is TRBV5-5 and J usage is TRBJ1-5, with D unresolved. The germline V and J ends were trimmed by 5 bases and 6 bases, with 15 bases remaining between them. The CDR3 has 14 amino acids. Looked up from germline, CDR1 is SGHKS and CDR2 is YYEKEE (reference sequence). CDR3 nucleotides: TGTGCCAGCAGTTCGGCACGTTCGGTTCAGCCCCAGCATTTT. Amino acid sequence: CASSSARSVQPQHF.

This clone was recorded only once. This chain connects TRBV29-1 to TRBJ2-3; no definite D call. The germline V gene encodes CDR1 SQVTM and CDR2 ANQGSEA. V lost 0 bases and J lost 4, with 20 bases in between. This CDR3 comprises 17 residues. CDR3 region: CSVEDLSDRLPPDTQYF. CDR3 bases: TGCAGCGTTGAAGATCTGTCTGATCGACTGCCCCCAGATACGCAGTATTTT.

The chain uses TRBV29-1 and TRBJ2-5, with 11 bases lining up with TRBD1. The last part of the DNA fits TRBJ2-7 better; the J call may be wrong. This CDR3 has 13 amino acids. Germline CDR1 is SQVTM and CDR2 is ANQGSEA. Here the CDR3 DNA reads TGCAGCGTTGAGGGACAGGGGGGGTACGAGCAGTACTTC. This translates into CSVEGQGGYEQYF.

The chain recombines TRBV4-1 with TRBJ2-2; D is unresolved. Germline loops: CDR1 MGHRA, CDR2 YSYEKL. The V end was cut by 6 bases, the J end by 4 bases, with 9 bases between. CDR3 length equals 13 residues. The DNA of the CDR3 is TGCGCCAGCAGACCCTCTTTCACCGGGGAGCTGTTTTTT. It is translated as CASRPSFTGELFF.

This rearrangement joins TRBV6-6 to TRBJ1-1, with D maybe TRBD1 (5 bases). Germline loops: CDR1 MNHNY, CDR2 SVGAGI (reference sequence). This CDR3 spans 13 amino acids. Trimming removed 7 bases at V and 2 bases at J, with 11 bases between. CDR3 residues: CASIQWGNTEAFF. In DNA form, the CDR3 reads TGTGCCAGCATTCAATGGGGCAACACTGAAGCTTTCTTT.

The J gene is TRBJ2-5, the V gene TRBV7-2; perhaps TRBD2 as D (6 bases). The CDR3 totals 14 residues. V was trimmed by 7 bases and J by 5 bases, leaving 17 bases between them. The germline CDR1 and CDR2 sequences are SGHTA and FQGNSA. Here the CDR3 DNA reads TGTGCCAGCACCATAGGAGGGGCAGCCGAGACCCAGTACTTC. Protein sequence: CASTIGGAAETQYF. Combining the CDR3 with reference TRBV7-2 and TRBJ2-5 gives the whole variable domain GAGVSQSPSNKVTEKGKDVELRCDPISGHTALYWYRQSLGQGLEFLIYFQGNSAPDKSGLPSDRFSAERTGGSVSTLTIQRTQQEDSAVYLCASTIGGAAETQYFGPGTRLLVL.

The V call is TRBV7-3, the J call TRBJ2-1, with a tentative D call TRBD2 (5 bases). Germline assignment: CDR1 SGHTA and CDR2 FQGTGA. The V end was cut by 4 bases, the J end by 7 bases, with 14 bases between. The CDR3 is 14 residues long. The CDR3 region has the DNA TGTGCCAGCAGCTCCGGATTAGCGAAGAATGAGCAGTTCTTC. Its translation: CASSSGLAKNEQFF.

The chain employs TRBV9 and TRBJ2-5; possible D gene TRBD1, 5 bases. In germline, CDR1 is SGDLS, CDR2 YYNGEE. The V end was cut by 0 bases, the J end by 1 base, with 7 bases between. The CDR3 is 14 amino acids. This CDR3 is CASSVGQTQETQYF. The CDR3 bases are TGTGCCAGCAGCGTAGGACAGACCCAAGAGACCCAGTACTTC. The whole variable domain, filled in from reference TRBV9 and TRBJ2-5, reads DSGVTQTPKHLITATGQRVTLRCSPRSGDLSVYWYQQSLDQGLQFLIQYYNGEERAKGNILERFSAQQFPDLHSELNLSSLELGDSALYFCASSVGQTQETQYFGPGTRLLVL.